The source of this T cell receptor (beta chain) is a study of CD8 T cells in Susac syndrome. The CDR3 is made up of 10 amino acids. The germline gives CDR1 GTSNPN, CDR2 SVGIG (reference sequence). The V end lost 8 bases, the J end lost 6 bases, and 11 bases lay between the germline ends. RNA in amounts of roughly 0.45 to 1 ug was reverse transcribed with random hexamers. From the immunoSEQ multiplex PCR reads, TCRdb called clonotypes with MiXCR, one entry per CDR3 protein. This table holds roughly 120,000 distinct CDR3 sequences, about 93% found once. Matched for age and sex, the controls were healthy donors.

Specimen: CD4+ T cells from PBMCs. The source is a human donor in good health. The chain has TRBV30 and TRBJ2-7; the D gene could be TRBD1 or TRBD2 (6 bases each). The DNA for the CDR3 is TGTGCCGGGGGGCGGGCCGAGCAGTACTTC. Translation: CAGGRAEQYF.